The 29 T cell receptor beta chains given below trace back to one sample, sequenced in a study of T cell responses to AZD1222 COVID-19 vaccine. Clones were sequenced by immunoSEQ multiplex PCR, and TCRdb holds only the in-frame ones, with some missing. The sample includes tens of thousands of clones, about 92% of them seen just once. The input for sequencing was peripheral blood, taken 28 days after the second AZD1222 dose. These receptor sequences come from an adult who received the AZD1222 COVID-19 vaccine.

The chain links TRBV14 to TRBJ1-3; D not resolved. Per germline, CDR1 SGHDN and CDR2 FVKESK. CDR3 length equals 14 residues. V was trimmed by 0 bases and J by 0 bases, leaving 3 bases between them. In DNA, the CDR3 is TGTGCCAGCAGCCAAGACCTCTCTGGAAACACCATATATTTT. It translates to CASSQDLSGNTIYF.

This CDR3 reads CASSNGGANEQYF. CDR3 bases: TGTGCCAGCAGCAATGGGGGGGCAAACGAGCAGTACTTC. This chain links TRBV11-2 with TRBJ2-7, with D maybe TRBD2 (7 bases). Trimming removed 5 bases at V and 5 bases at J, with 13 bases between. Germline V gene sequence: CDR1 SGHAT, CDR2 FQNNGV. CDR3 length: 13 residues.

The V gene is TRBV2, the J gene TRBJ2-7; D may be TRBD2 (5 bases). Deletions cut 5 bases from V and 5 bases from J, with 10 bases between. Germline V gene lookup returns CDR1 SNHLY and CDR2 FYNNEI. CDR3 length: 12 amino acids. CDR3 region: CASSWTPDEQYF. The CDR3 bases are TGTGCCAGCAGTTGGACTCCCGACGAGCAGTACTTC. Together with reference TRBV2 and TRBJ2-7, the CDR3 gives the full variable domain: EPEVTQTPSHQVTQMGQEVILRCVPISNHLYFYWYRQILGQKVEFLVSFYNNEISEKSEIFDDQFSVERPDGSNFTLKIRSTKLEDSAMYFCASSWTPDEQYFGPGTRLTVT.

The chain carries TRBV20-1 and TRBJ2-3; TRBD1 matches 7 bases. Trimming took 3 bases from V and 2 from J; bases not matched to a gene: 5. Germline V CDR1 and CDR2: DFQATT, SNEGSKA (reference sequence). The CDR3 has 14 residues. Here the CDR3 DNA reads TGCAGTGCTAGTCCCGGGACAGACACAGATACGCAGTATTTT. Protein sequence: CSASPGTDTDTQYF.

The gene calls are TRBV18 and TRBJ1-2; 7 bases line up with TRBD1. This CDR3 has 15 residues. V was pared by 2 bases and J by 5 bases, with 8 bases of the junction left unmatched. The germline V gene encodes CDR1 KGHSH and CDR2 LQKENI. In DNA, the CDR3 is TGTGCCAGCTCACCAGGGACAGCGGACCCTTATGGCTACACCTTC. Protein product: CASSPGTADPYGYTF.

The genes are TRBV9 and TRBJ1-4; D ambiguous. The CDR3 has 14 residues. CDR1 and CDR2 from the germline V gene are SGDLS and YYNGEE. Trimming stripped 4 bases from V and 7 bases from J, with 14 bases between. In DNA form, the CDR3 reads TGTGCCAGCAGCTCCCAAAAGGAGGGTGAAAAACTGTTTTTT. Its protein is CASSSQKEGEKLFF. The full variable domain, with the rest looked up from reference TRBV9 and TRBJ1-4, is DSGVTQTPKHLITATGQRVTLRCSPRSGDLSVYWYQQSLDQGLQFLIQYYNGEERAKGNILERFSAQQFPDLHSELNLSSLELGDSALYFCASSSQKEGEKLFFGSGTQLSVL.

The chain couples TRBV5-6 to TRBJ2-5; D unresolved. Per germline, CDR1 SGHDT and CDR2 YYEEEE. This CDR3 region has 11 residues. Trimming left V 1 base short and J 5 bases short, with 3 bases between. The CDR3 nucleotides are TGTGCCAGCAGCTTGATGGAGACCCAGTACTTC. Translation: CASSLMETQYF.

This chain links TRBV29-1 with TRBJ1-2, with D uncertain. V lost 3 bases to trimming and J lost 2 bases, with 10 bases between them. The CDR3 contains 13 residues. In germline, CDR1 is SQVTM, CDR2 ANQGSEA. The CDR3 sequence: CSVEGEGNYGYTF. DNA of the CDR3: TGCAGCGTTGAGGGTGAGGGCAACTATGGCTACACCTTC.

The J gene is TRBJ2-2, the V gene TRBV9, with 8 bases lining up with TRBD2. Trimming removed 1 base from V and 8 bases from J; junction bases left unmatched: 4. There are 14 residues in the CDR3. Germline V lookup: CDR1 SGDLS, CDR2 YYNGEE. The CDR3 sequence: CASSVYSGGGELFF. The DNA for the CDR3 is TGTGCCAGCAGCGTATACAGCGGGGGAGGGGAGCTGTTTTTT.

The chain couples TRBV2 to TRBJ1-5, with D possibly matching TRBD1 (5 bases). Germline V gives CDR1 SNHLY, CDR2 FYNNEI. V was pared by 4 bases and J by 2 bases, with 15 bases between. The CDR3 runs to 16 residues. CDR3 DNA sequence: TGTGCCAGCAGTGGATCCGGAAGGGGCGGCAATCAGCCCCAGCATTTT. Amino acid sequence: CASSGSGRGGNQPQHF.

The count of this clone is one. The rearrangement joins TRBV12-3 or TRBV12-4 to TRBJ1-2; 9 positions agree with TRBD1. The CDR3 is made up of 13 amino acids. V shed 6 bases, J shed 6 bases, and the junction held 5 bases outside the gene matches. The CDR3 region is CASRRTGADGYTF. CDR3 nucleotide sequence: TGTGCCAGCAGGAGGACAGGGGCGGATGGCTACACCTTC.

The chain links TRBV24-1 to TRBJ2-7; D is ambiguous. From germline, CDR1 is KGHDR and CDR2 SFDVKD. The CDR3 contains 15 residues. Trimming cost V 0 bases and J 1 base, with 9 bases left between them. In nucleotides, the CDR3 is TGTGCCACCAGTGATTTGCAGTGGCGGTCCTACGAGCAGTACTTC. Translating it yields CATSDLQWRSYEQYF.

This sequence joins TRBV19 and TRBJ2-1, with 11 bases fitting TRBD2. The V and J ends lost 4 bases and 0 bases, in that order; junction bases with no gene match: 5. This CDR3 contains 17 residues. Germline V gives CDR1 LNHDA, CDR2 SQIVND (reference sequence). The CDR3: CASSRTSGPSSYNEQFF. The DNA of the CDR3 is TGTGCCAGTAGTAGGACTAGCGGGCCCAGCTCCTACAATGAGCAGTTCTTC.

The chain joins TRBV19 to TRBJ1-6; D gene unclear. V shed 7 bases and J shed 0 bases, with 7 bases lying between them. Germline values: CDR1 LNHDA, CDR2 SQIVND (reference sequence). CDR3 length: 14 residues. CDR3 sequence reads: CASTPSSYNSPLHF. CDR3 nucleotides: TGTGCCAGTACGCCGAGCTCCTATAATTCACCCCTCCACTTT.

CDR3 nucleotide sequence: TGTGCCTGGAGTGTACGGGGGCTTTGGCAGCCCCAGCATTTT. Amino acid sequence: CAWSVRGLWQPQHF. The rearrangement joins TRBV30 to TRBJ1-5; TRBD1 might be the D (6 bases). CDR1 is GTSNPN, CDR2 SVGIG, per germline (reference sequence). This CDR3 is 14 amino acids long. The V end was cut by 0 bases, the J end by 7 bases, with 13 bases between.

This clone is a singleton in its sample. The rearrangement uses TRBV5-8 and TRBJ1-1; D might be TRBD1 (6 bases). Deletions cut 0 bases from V and 1 base from J, with 7 bases between. The CDR3 is 14 residues long. Germline CDR1 SGHTS, CDR2 YDEGEE. In nucleotides, the CDR3 is TGTGCCAGCAGCTTGGTGGGGGCGAACACTGAAGCTTTCTTT. It specifies CASSLVGANTEAFF.

This rearrangement joins TRBV6-2 or TRBV6-3 to TRBJ1-5, with D maybe TRBD1 (5 bases). The CDR3 contains 15 residues. From germline, CDR1 is MNHEY and CDR2 SVGEGT. Trimming cost V 5 bases and J 4 bases, with 15 bases left between them. Here the CDR3 DNA reads TGTGCCAGCAGTCGATCCGGGACGCCGAATCAGCCCCAGCATTTT. It translates to CASSRSGTPNQPQHF.

Worth noting for this clone: Other nucleotide sequences from this sample produce the same CDR3. The chain has TRBV9 and TRBJ1-5; D is ambiguous. The germline V gene has CDR1 SGDLS and CDR2 YYNGEE. V was pared by 0 bases and J by 4 bases, with 5 bases between. CDR3 size: 13 residues. The CDR3 DNA reads TGTGCCAGCAGCGTAGCGGCGAATCAGCCCCAGCATTTT. It yields the protein CASSVAANQPQHF.

V usage is TRBV10-3 and J usage is TRBJ1-5, with 9 bases lining up with TRBD1. V lost 3 bases to trimming and J lost 0 bases; unmatched junction nucleotides: 3. This CDR3 contains 16 residues. CDR1 and CDR2 (germline): ENHRY, SYGVKD. The CDR3 reads CAISDRTGASNQPQHF. The CDR3 region has the DNA TGTGCCATCAGTGATCGGACAGGGGCTAGCAATCAGCCCCAGCATTTT.

The chain combines TRBV29-1 with TRBJ2-2, with D uncertain. This CDR3 has 12 residues. V was clipped by 0 bases and J by 7 bases, with 6 bases between them. CDR1 SQVTM and CDR2 ANQGSEA come from the germline V gene. The chain's CDR3 is CSVEDRIGELFF. As DNA, the CDR3 is TGCAGCGTTGAAGACAGAATCGGGGAGCTGTTTTTT.

The CDR3 spells CASSSDSDSYYGYTF. Here the CDR3 DNA reads TGTGCCAGCAGCTCAGACAGCGATAGCTACTATGGCTACACCTTC. V gene TRBV7-2 combines with J gene TRBJ1-2, with D possibly being TRBD1 (5 bases). Between the trimmed V and J ends, which lost 4 bases and 3 bases, there was a span of 15 bases. CDR3 length equals 15 residues. From germline, CDR1 is SGHTA and CDR2 FQGNSA.

The chain couples TRBV5-4 to TRBJ2-1; D may correspond to TRBD1 or TRBD2 (6 bases each). Germline loops: CDR1 SGHNT, CDR2 YYREEE (reference sequence). V was clipped by 4 bases and J by 4 bases, with 18 bases between them. The CDR3 consists of 16 residues. CDR3 DNA: TGTGCCAGCAGCCCCCCCGGGGGCAGGGGATACAATGAGCAGTTCTTC. It encodes CASSPPGGRGYNEQFF.

The genes are TRBV30 and TRBJ2-7; D possibly corresponds to TRBD2 (6 bases). The length of the CDR3 is 15 residues. From germline, CDR1 is GTSNPN and CDR2 SVGIG (reference sequence). V gave up 2 bases and J gave up 2 bases, with 16 bases separating them. The CDR3, as DNA: TGTGCCTGGAGTCCCGGAGGGGCGAGCCCCTACGAGCAGTACTTC. Its protein is CAWSPGGASPYEQYF. Complete variable domain (other parts from reference TRBV30 and TRBJ2-7): SQTIHQWPATLVQPVGSPLSLECTVEGTSNPNLYWYRQAAGRGLQLLFYSVGIGQISSEVPQNLSASRPQDRQFILSSKKLLLSDSGFYLCAWSPGGASPYEQYFGPGTRLTVT.

The chain is built from TRBV11-2 and TRBJ1-4, with a weak D call TRBD1 (6 bases). Germline V gene lookup returns CDR1 SGHAT and CDR2 FQNNGV. Trimming removed 5 bases at V and 4 bases at J, with 23 bases between. The CDR3 runs to 18 residues. The CDR3, as DNA: TGTGCCAGCAGCCGAGGCACGGGGGCTCAAAACAGTAATGAAAAACTGTTTTTT. Encoded protein: CASSRGTGAQNSNEKLFF.

This rearrangement joins TRBV9 to TRBJ1-5, with 7 bases identical to TRBD1. After removal of 4 bases from V and 0 bases from J, the junction contained 4 bases not matched to a gene. The CDR3 extends over 15 amino acids. Germline V gene data show CDR1 as SGDLS and CDR2 as YYNGEE. The CDR3 nucleotides are TGTGCCAGCAGCCCCGGGACAGATAGCAATCAGCCCCAGCATTTT. Translation: CASSPGTDSNQPQHF.

This chain uses TRBV27 with TRBJ1-2; the match to TRBD1 covers 7 bases. The CDR3 length is 13 residues. Germline V lookup: CDR1 MNHEY, CDR2 SMNVEV (reference sequence). V shed 6 bases and J 6 bases; nucleotides not matched to a gene: 7. The CDR3 DNA sequence: TGTGCCAGCAGGAACAGGGGCTTCCATGGCTACACCTTC. It codes for CASRNRGFHGYTF.

The chain is built from TRBV21-1 and TRBJ2-3; the D call of TRBD2 is as the table states it, not checked on the DNA. TRBV21-1 is deemed a pseudogene. CDR3 length equals 18 residues. The CDR3 here is CASSAPGRGLGGTDTQYF. As DNA, the CDR3 is TGTGCCAGCAGCGCCCCTGGGCGAGGGTTGGGAGGCACAGATACGCAGTATTTT.

This chain uses TRBV6-5 with TRBJ1-2, with D possibly being TRBD1 (6 bases). This CDR3 has 11 amino acids. V lost 5 bases to trimming and J lost 8 bases, with 9 bases between them. CDR1 MNHEY and CDR2 SVGAGI come from the germline V gene. CDR3 nucleotide sequence: TGTGCCAGCAGTCGGACAGACGGCTACACCTTC. It codes for CASSRTDGYTF.

The chain links TRBV4-3 to TRBJ1-2; D is perhaps TRBD1 (5 bases). From germline, CDR1 is LGHNA and CDR2 YSLEER. This CDR3 comprises 13 residues. The V end lost 4 bases, the J end lost 7 bases, and 13 bases lay between the germline ends. The CDR3 loop reads CASSLGLQGGYTF. The CDR3, as DNA: TGCGCCAGCAGCCTTGGTTTGCAGGGTGGCTACACCTTC.